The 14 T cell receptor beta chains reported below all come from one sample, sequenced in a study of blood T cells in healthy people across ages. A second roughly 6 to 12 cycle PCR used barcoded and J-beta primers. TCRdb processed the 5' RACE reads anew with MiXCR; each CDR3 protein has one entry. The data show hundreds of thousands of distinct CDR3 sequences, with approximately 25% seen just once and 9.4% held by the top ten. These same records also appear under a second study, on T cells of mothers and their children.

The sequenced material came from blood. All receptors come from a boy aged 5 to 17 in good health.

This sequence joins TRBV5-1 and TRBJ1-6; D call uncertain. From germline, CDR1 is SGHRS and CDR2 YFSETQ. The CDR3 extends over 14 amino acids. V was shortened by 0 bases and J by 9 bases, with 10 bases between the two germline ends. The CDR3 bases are TGCGCCAGCAGCTTGGGGTTGGACCTTTCACCCCTCCACTTT. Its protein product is CASSLGLDLSPLHF.

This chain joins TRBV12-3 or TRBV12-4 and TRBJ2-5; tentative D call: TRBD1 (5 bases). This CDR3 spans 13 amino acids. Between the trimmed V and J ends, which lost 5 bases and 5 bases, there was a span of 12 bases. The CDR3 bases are TGTGCCAGCAGTGGGGCCAAGGGGGAGACCCAGTACTTC. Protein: CASSGAKGETQYF.

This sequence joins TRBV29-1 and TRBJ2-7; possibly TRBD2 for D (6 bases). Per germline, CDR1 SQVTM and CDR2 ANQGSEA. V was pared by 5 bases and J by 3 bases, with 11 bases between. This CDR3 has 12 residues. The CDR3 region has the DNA TGCAGCGTTATGGGGAGGAGCTACGAGCAGTACTTC. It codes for CSVMGRSYEQYF.

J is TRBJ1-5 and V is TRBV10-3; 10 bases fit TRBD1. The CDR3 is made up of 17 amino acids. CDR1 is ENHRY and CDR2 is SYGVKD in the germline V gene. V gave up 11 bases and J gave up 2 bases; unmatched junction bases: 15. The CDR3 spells CASRPGQGSVGNQPQHF. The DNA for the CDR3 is TGTGCCTCCCGTCCGGGACAGGGGAGTGTGGGCAATCAGCCCCAGCATTTT.

CDR3 protein: CASSEAAGAKITDTQYF. CDR3 bases: TGTGCCAGCAGTGAAGCGGCAGGGGCTAAAATCACAGATACGCAGTATTTT. The gene calls are TRBV2 and TRBJ2-3, with D possibly matching TRBD1 (6 bases). The CDR3 totals 17 residues. Germline V gene sequence: CDR1 SNHLY, CDR2 FYNNEI. The V and J ends lost 0 bases and 2 bases respectively, with 15 bases between them.

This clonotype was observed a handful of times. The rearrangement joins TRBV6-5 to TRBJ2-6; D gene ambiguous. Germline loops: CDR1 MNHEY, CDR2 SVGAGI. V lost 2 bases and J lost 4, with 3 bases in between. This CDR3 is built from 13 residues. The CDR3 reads CASSYEGANVLTF. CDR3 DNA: TGTGCCAGCAGTTACGAGGGGGCCAACGTCCTGACTTTC.

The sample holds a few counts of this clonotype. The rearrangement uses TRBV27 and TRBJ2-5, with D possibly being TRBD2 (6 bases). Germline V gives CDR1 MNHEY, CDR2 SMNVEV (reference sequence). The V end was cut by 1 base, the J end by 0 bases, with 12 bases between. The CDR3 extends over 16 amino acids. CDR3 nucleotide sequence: TGTGCCAGCAGTTTATGGGGCGGAGGGTACCAAGAGACCCAGTACTTC. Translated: CASSLWGGGYQETQYF.

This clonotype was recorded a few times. Here the CDR3 reads CASSDTGSYANYGYTF. In DNA, the CDR3 is TGTGCCAGCAGTGACACAGGGTCCTACGCTAACTATGGCTACACCTTC. The rearrangement joins TRBV6-5 to TRBJ1-2, with D tentatively TRBD1 (6 bases). CDR3 length: 16 amino acids. Per the germline V gene, CDR1 is MNHEY and CDR2 is SVGAGI. V gave up 5 bases and J gave up 0 bases, with 16 bases separating them.

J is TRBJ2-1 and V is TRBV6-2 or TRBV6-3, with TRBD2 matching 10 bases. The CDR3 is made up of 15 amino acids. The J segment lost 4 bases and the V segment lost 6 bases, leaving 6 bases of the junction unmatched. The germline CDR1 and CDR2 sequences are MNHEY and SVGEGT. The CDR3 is CASSLAGVLYNEQFF. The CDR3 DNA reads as TGTGCCAGCAGCCTAGCGGGGGTATTATACAATGAGCAGTTCTTC.

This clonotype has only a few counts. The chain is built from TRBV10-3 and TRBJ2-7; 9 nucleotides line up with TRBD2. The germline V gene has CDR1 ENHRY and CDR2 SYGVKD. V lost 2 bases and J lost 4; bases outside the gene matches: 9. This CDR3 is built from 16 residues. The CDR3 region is CAISEGRASGEYEQYF. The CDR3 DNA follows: TGTGCCATCAGTGAGGGGAGGGCTAGCGGGGAATACGAGCAGTACTTC.

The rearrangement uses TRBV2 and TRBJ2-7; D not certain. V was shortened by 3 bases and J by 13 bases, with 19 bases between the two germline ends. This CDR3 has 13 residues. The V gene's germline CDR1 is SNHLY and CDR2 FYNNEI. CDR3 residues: CASSDDRPNPNYF. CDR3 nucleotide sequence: TGTGCCAGCAGTGACGACCGCCCCAACCCAAACTACTTC.

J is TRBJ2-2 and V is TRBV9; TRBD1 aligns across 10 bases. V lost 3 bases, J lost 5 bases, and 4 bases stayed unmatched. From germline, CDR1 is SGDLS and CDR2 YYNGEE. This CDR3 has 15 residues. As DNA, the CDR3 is TGTGCCAGCAGCGGTAGACAGGGGGCGACCGGGGAGCTGTTTTTT. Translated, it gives CASSGRQGATGELFF. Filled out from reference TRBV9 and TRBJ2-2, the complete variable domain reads DSGVTQTPKHLITATGQRVTLRCSPRSGDLSVYWYQQSLDQGLQFLIQYYNGEERAKGNILERFSAQQFPDLHSELNLSSLELGDSALYFCASSGRQGATGELFFGEGSRLTVL.

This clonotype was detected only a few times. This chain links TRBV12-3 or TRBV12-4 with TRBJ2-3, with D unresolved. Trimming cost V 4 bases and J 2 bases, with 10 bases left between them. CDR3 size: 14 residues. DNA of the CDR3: TGTGCCAGCAGTTCTTTGGTAGACACAGATACGCAGTATTTT. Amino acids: CASSSLVDTDTQYF.

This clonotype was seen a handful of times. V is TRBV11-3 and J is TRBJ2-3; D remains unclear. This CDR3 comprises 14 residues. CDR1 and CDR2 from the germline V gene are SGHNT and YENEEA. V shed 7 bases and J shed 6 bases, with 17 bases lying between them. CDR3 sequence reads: CASTGFQRTDTQYF. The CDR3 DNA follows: TGTGCCAGCACCGGATTCCAAAGGACGGATACGCAGTATTTT.